This is a list of T cell receptor beta chains from one sample in a study of blood T cell repertoires in COVID-19. Data came from immunoSEQ multiplex PCR; TCRdb stores just in-frame clones and leaves some out. This table has around 68,000 clones, approximately 83% appearing once. Material: peripheral blood. The receptors stem from a man aged 35 to 55 with COVID-19, enrolled during active disease. Both conserved end residues are part of each CDR3. D genes are given only for firm matches. Clone size is not always given. Where it is, it says once, few, many or a class for expanded clones.

CDR3aa | CDR3nt | abundance | v_gene | d_gene | j_gene
CASRYSGGASNYGYTF | TGTGCCAGTAGATATTCAGGGGGCGCGAGTAACTATGGCTACACCTTC | - | TRBV19 | TRBD1 | TRBJ1-2
CASTRGSNTEAFF | TGTGCCAGTACTCGGGGTTCGAACACTGAAGCTTTCTTT | - | TRBV19 | - | TRBJ1-1
CASGDREANTGELFF | TGTGCCAGTGGAGACAGGGAAGCGAACACCGGGGAGCTGTTTTTT | - | TRBV25-1 | TRBD1 | TRBJ2-2
CARYDIGGTYGYTF | TGTGCCCGCTACGACATCGGGGGGACCTATGGCTACACCTTC | - | TRBV2 | - | TRBJ1-2
CASSETGGNQPQHF | TGTGCCAGCAGTGAAACAGGGGGAAATCAGCCCCAGCATTTT | - | TRBV2 | TRBD1 | TRBJ1-5
CAWSPGGRETQYF | TGTGCCTGGAGTCCGGGGGGCCGCGAGACCCAGTACTTC | - | TRBV30 | - | TRBJ2-5
CASSYEDEQFF | TGTGCCAGTAGTTATGAGGATGAGCAGTTCTTC | once | TRBV19 | - | TRBJ2-1
CASSLADRRRYGYTF | TGTGCCAGCAGTTTAGCAGACAGGCGCCGCTATGGCTACACCTTC | - | TRBV28 | - | TRBJ1-2
CASSRTAGFSYNEQFF | TGTGCCAGCAGTCGGACAGCCGGTTTCTCCTACAATGAGCAGTTCTTC | - | TRBV5-6 | - | TRBJ2-1
CASSFYRGGDNEQFF | TGTGCCAGCAGCTTTTATAGGGGGGGGGACAATGAGCAGTTCTTC | - | TRBV5-4 | - | TRBJ2-1
CASRDILPNYGYTF | TGTGCCAGTAGGGACATCCTACCTAACTATGGCTACACCTTC | - | TRBV28 | - | TRBJ1-2
CASSEYSGSTEAFF | TGTGCCAGCAGTGAATATTCCGGGAGCACTGAAGCTTTCTTT | - | TRBV2 | - | TRBJ1-1
CASSPGNQPQHF | TGCGCCAGCTCCCCGGGCAATCAGCCCCAGCATTTT | few | TRBV4-1 | - | TRBJ1-5
CASSLDPGMSTGELFF | TGCGCCAGCAGCTTGGACCCAGGGATGAGCACCGGGGAGCTGTTTTTT | - | TRBV5-1 | - | TRBJ2-2
CASRRQNSPLHF | TGTGCCAGCAGACGACAGAATTCACCCCTCCACTTT | - | TRBV12-3/TRBV12-4 | - | TRBJ1-6
CASSLRGYGNTEAFF | TGCGCCAGCAGCTTACGGGGGTATGGGAACACTGAAGCTTTCTTT | - | TRBV5-1 | - | TRBJ1-1
CASSSLAGENTGELFF | TGTGCCAGCAGTTCACTAGCGGGAGAGAACACCGGGGAGCTGTTTTTT | - | TRBV6-5 | TRBD2 | TRBJ2-2
CASSLRDTFDYEQYF | TGTGCCAGCAGCTTACGGGACACTTTCGACTACGAGCAGTACTTC | - | TRBV13 | - | TRBJ2-7
CASRDIRNSGNTIYF | TGTGCCAGCAGGGACATCAGAAACTCTGGAAACACCATATATTTT | - | TRBV6-5 | - | TRBJ1-3
CASSQVGGNTIYF | TGTGCCAGCAGCCAAGTCGGGGGAAACACCATATATTTT | - | TRBV14 | - | TRBJ1-3
CASIGTNESSGNTIYF | TGTGCCAGCATCGGGACAAATGAAAGCTCTGGAAACACCATATATTTT | - | TRBV6-4 | - | TRBJ1-3
CASSLQRGEQYF | TGTGCCAGCAGCCTACAACGGGGGGAGCAGTACTTC | few | TRBV3-1/TRBV3-2 | - | TRBJ2-7
CASTDRRTSGNTIYF | TGTGCCAGCACGGACAGACGAACCTCTGGAAACACCATATATTTT | - | TRBV6-5 | - | TRBJ1-3
CASSHTDEQFF | TGTGCCAGCAGCCACACGGATGAGCAGTTCTTC | - | TRBV3-1/TRBV3-2 | - | TRBJ2-1
CASSQPSGTQYF | TGTGCCAGCAGCCAACCATCCGGGACGCAGTATTTT | - | TRBV3-1/TRBV3-2 | - | TRBJ2-3
CASRLKAGGQETQYF | TGTGCCAGCAGACTTAAAGCGGGGGGACAAGAGACCCAGTACTTC | - | TRBV5-4 | TRBD2 | TRBJ2-5
CASSYEAGGAYEQYF | TGTGCCAGCAGTTACGAGGCAGGGGGAGCCTACGAGCAGTACTTC | - | TRBV6-5 | TRBD1 | TRBJ2-7
CASSLAERNTEAFF | TGTGCCAGCAGTTTGGCGGAGAGGAACACTGAAGCTTTCTTT | - | TRBV28 | - | TRBJ1-1
CASSLGQAPEEQFF | TGTGCCAGCAGCTTGGGACAGGCCCCCGAGGAGCAGTTCTTC | - | TRBV5-4 | - | TRBJ2-1
CASRGQGTGNQPQHF | TGTGCCAGCAGGGGACAGGGGACCGGCAATCAGCCCCAGCATTTT | - | TRBV6-6 | TRBD1 | TRBJ1-5
CASSLRQGTQPQHF | TGTGCCAGCAGCTTAAGACAGGGGACCCAGCCCCAGCATTTT | - | TRBV5-5 | TRBD1 | TRBJ1-5
CASSPETGVAGNTIYF | TGTGCCAGCTCACCAGAGACAGGGGTAGCTGGAAACACCATATATTTT | - | TRBV18 | TRBD1 | TRBJ1-3
CASSQQGAVVGELFF | TGTGCCAGCAGTCAACAGGGGGCGGTGGTCGGGGAGCTGTTTTTT | - | TRBV6-5 | TRBD1 | TRBJ2-2
CASSMGGFNQPQHF | TGTGCCAGTAGTATGGGGGGTTTCAATCAGCCCCAGCATTTT | - | TRBV19 | - | TRBJ1-5
CASSLRDRDYEQYF | TGTGCCAGCAGTCTCCGGGACAGGGACTACGAGCAGTACTTC | - | TRBV6-5 | TRBD1 | TRBJ2-7
CASSQDRLRGYTF | TGTGCCAGCAGCCAGGACAGGTTACGAGGCTACACCTTC | - | TRBV14 | TRBD1 | TRBJ1-2
CATSRDTGGDGELFF | TGTGCCACCAGCAGAGATACGGGAGGGGACGGGGAGCTGTTTTTT | - | TRBV15 | TRBD2 | TRBJ2-2
CASSPGLAGGSTAQYF | TGTGCCAGTAGTCCCGGACTAGCGGGGGGATCAACGGCGCAGTATTTT | - | TRBV19 | TRBD2 | TRBJ2-3
CASSPPGQLATNEKLFF | TGTGCCAGTAGTCCGCCGGGACAGCTTGCAACTAATGAAAAACTGTTTTTT | few | TRBV19 | TRBD1 | TRBJ1-4
CASSSPNQETQYF | TGTGCCAGCAGTTCCCCTAATCAAGAGACCCAGTACTTC | once | TRBV6-2/TRBV6-3 | - | TRBJ2-5
CASSYLGDRNRNEQFF | TGTGCCAGCAGTTACCTGGGGGACAGGAATCGCAATGAGCAGTTCTTC | - | TRBV6-5 | TRBD1 | TRBJ2-1
CASSAGPRDRISNQPQHF | TGCGCCAGCAGCGCGGGACCACGGGACAGAATTAGCAATCAGCCCCAGCATTTT | - | TRBV5-1 | TRBD1 | TRBJ1-5
CATSRGGFNYEQYF | TGTGCCACCAGCAGAGGAGGGTTCAACTACGAGCAGTACTTC | - | TRBV15 | - | TRBJ2-7
CASSSQTGGRYEQYF | TGTGCCAGCAGCTCACAAACGGGGGGTCGCTACGAGCAGTACTTC | once | TRBV11-1 | TRBD2 | TRBJ2-7
CAWSEVSGVSELFF | TGTGCCTGGAGTGAGGTTAGCGGGGTGTCGGAGCTGTTTTTT | - | TRBV30 | TRBD2 | TRBJ2-2
CASSSGLPEVTGELFF | TGTGCCAGCAGCTCGGGACTGCCCGAGGTCACCGGGGAGCTGTTTTTT | - | TRBV5-4 | - | TRBJ2-2
CASRQGTGSVETQYF | TGTGCCAGCAGGCAGGGGACAGGGAGTGTGGAGACCCAGTACTTC | - | TRBV6-5 | TRBD1 | TRBJ2-5
CASSLMGAGTEAFF | TGTGCCAGCAGCCTAATGGGGGCAGGGACTGAAGCTTTCTTT | - | TRBV27 | - | TRBJ1-1
CASSDPSGANEKLFF | TGTGCCAGCAGTGATCCTTCAGGGGCTAATGAAAAACTGTTTTTT | - | TRBV25-1 | - | TRBJ1-4